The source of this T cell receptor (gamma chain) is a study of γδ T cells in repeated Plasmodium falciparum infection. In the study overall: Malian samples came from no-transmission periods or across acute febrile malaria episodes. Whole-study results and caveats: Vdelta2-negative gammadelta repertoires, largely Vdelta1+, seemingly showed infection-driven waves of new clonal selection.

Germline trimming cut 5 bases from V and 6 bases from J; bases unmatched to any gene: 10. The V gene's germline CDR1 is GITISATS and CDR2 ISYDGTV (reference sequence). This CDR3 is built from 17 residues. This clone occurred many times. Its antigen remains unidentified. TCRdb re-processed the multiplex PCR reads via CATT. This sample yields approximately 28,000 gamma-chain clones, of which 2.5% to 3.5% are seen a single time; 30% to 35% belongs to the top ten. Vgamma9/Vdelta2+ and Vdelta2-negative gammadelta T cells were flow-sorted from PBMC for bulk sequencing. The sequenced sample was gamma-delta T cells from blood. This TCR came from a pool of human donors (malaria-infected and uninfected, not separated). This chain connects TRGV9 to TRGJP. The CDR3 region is CALWVSEPELGKKIKVF. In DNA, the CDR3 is TGTGCCTTGTGGGTCTCGGAACCAGAGTTGGGCAAAAAAATCAAGGTATTT.